This is a list of T cell receptor beta chains from one sample in a study of OX40 agonist ivuxolimab in advanced cancers. Libraries were prepared by immunoSEQ multiplex PCR; TCRdb keeps only in-frame clonotypes and omits some of them. The sample lists 100,000 to 150,000 clones; around 93% were seen once. Specimen: CD4+ or CD8+ T cells sorted from blood, collected in a trial of the OX40 agonist ivuxolimab. These receptors were collected from an adult with an advanced solid tumor such as melanoma, head and neck, liver or kidney cancer. The CDR3 runs from the conserved cysteine through the conserved F or W. The D gene is left open where the match is weak. Clone size, where shown, is once, few, many, or a class for clones that have expanded.

j_call	d_call	cdr3_length	v_call	clone_size	cdr3_aa	cdr3_nt
TRBJ1-5	.	16	TRBV5-6	.	CASSLERGLGNQPQHF	TGTGCCAGCAGCTTGGAACGGGGGCTTGGGAATCAGCCCCAGCATTTT
TRBJ1-2	TRBD1	12	TRBV6-1	.	CAITGQGYGYTF	TGTGCCATAACGGGACAGGGCTATGGCTACACCTTC
TRBJ2-7	.	12	TRBV14	.	CASSQDWREQYF	TGTGCCAGCAGCCAAGATTGGCGAGAGCAGTACTTC
TRBJ2-7	.	17	TRBV11-2	.	CASSLVGVGQGGYEQYF	TGTGCCAGCAGCTTAGTAGGTGTCGGGCAGGGGGGCTACGAGCAGTACTTC
TRBJ1-2	TRBD1	18	TRBV27	.	CASSLGPQPGQGGYGYTF	TGTGCCAGCAGTTTAGGGCCGCAACCGGGACAGGGAGGGTATGGCTACACCTTC
TRBJ1-1	.	13	TRBV4-3	.	CASGYQVNTEAFF	TGCGCCAGCGGATATCAGGTGAACACTGAAGCTTTCTTT
TRBJ2-5	.	15	TRBV15	.	CATSRDLGTEETQYF	TGTGCCACCAGCAGAGATCTGGGGACGGAAGAGACCCAGTACTTC
TRBJ2-3	TRBD2	16	TRBV7-3	few	CASSWSSGGPTDTQYF	TGTGCCAGCAGCTGGTCTAGCGGGGGGCCCACAGATACGCAGTATTTT
TRBJ2-7	.	11	TRBV7-3	.	CASSLSREQYF	TGTGCCAGCAGCTTATCCCGGGAGCAGTACTTC
TRBJ1-4	.	14	TRBV2	.	CASSRGPLNEKLFF	TGTGCCAGCTCCCGGGGACCGCTTAATGAAAAACTGTTTTTT
TRBJ1-5	TRBD1	17	TRBV30	.	CAWSVEGTGVYSRPQHF	TGTGCCTGGAGTGTAGAAGGGACAGGGGTCTATAGCAGGCCCCAGCATTTT
TRBJ2-3	TRBD1	16	TRBV9	.	CASSVGDRGPTDTQYF	TGTGCCAGCAGCGTAGGGGACAGGGGGCCTACAGATACGCAGTATTTT
TRBJ1-6	TRBD1	15	TRBV15	.	CATSRARQGNSPLHF	TGTGCCACCAGCAGAGCCCGACAGGGAAATTCACCCCTCCACTTT
TRBJ1-1	.	13	TRBV5-6	.	CASSYGRTNEAFF	TGTGCCAGCAGCTACGGACGGACCAATGAAGCTTTCTTT
TRBJ2-3	TRBD2	15	TRBV7-9	.	CASSLGGLAGDTQYF	TGTGCCAGCAGCTTAGGGGGACTAGCGGGAGATACGCAGTATTTT
TRBJ1-2	.	13	TRBV6-6	.	CASSYSRDYGYTF	TGTGCCAGCAGTTACTCCCGGGACTATGGCTACACCTTC
TRBJ2-7	TRBD2	16	TRBV27	few	CASSFEGLAGVYEQYF	TGTGCCAGCAGTTTCGAAGGACTAGCGGGGGTCTACGAGCAGTACTTC
TRBJ1-2	.	15	TRBV5-4	.	CASSFYGRVNYGYTF	TGTGCCAGCAGCTTTTATGGCAGGGTTAACTATGGCTACACCTTC
TRBJ1-5	TRBD1	15	TRBV4-1	.	CASSQVGQGGQPQHF	TGCGCCAGCAGCCAAGTGGGACAGGGGGGGCAGCCCCAGCATTTT